This TCR beta chain was identified in a study of T cell repertoires in cytomegalovirus infection. Study-wide background: Both CMV infection and a matching HLA type were indicated by public TCR beta signatures.

Study outcomes and limitations: Carriage of CMV together with the relevant HLA was identifiable through cumulative public TCR beta family frequency. Ex vivo, HLA-C-restricted CMV-specific TCR beta clonotypes prevailed over the rest of the response.

TCRdb itself ran the reads through MiXCR, one entry per CDR3 protein. Here the sample spans around 530,000 distinct CDR3 sequences, roughly 29% being singletons. This CDR3 comprises 15 residues. Trimming took off 4 bases at V and 1 base at J, with 16 bases between the two ends. The germline V gene encodes CDR1 GTSNPN and CDR2 SVGIG (reference sequence). This clonotype was seen more than once but under ten times. Its antigen remains unknown. The V gene is TRBV30, the J gene TRBJ2-5; D tentatively fits TRBD1 or TRBD2 (5 bases each). The source material was PBMCs. The receptor was isolated from a human donor in good health (CMV status not recorded). Some clones in this sample may be carry-over from other donors' samples. CDR3 nucleotides: TGTGCCTGGACCCGACCGGGACGCCGCCAAGAGACCCAGTACTTC. Residues: CAWTRPGRRQETQYF.